These 2 T cell receptor beta chains were all obtained from the same sample, sequenced in a study of blood T cell repertoires in COVID-19. Clones were read by immunoSEQ multiplex PCR, and TCRdb kept only the in-frame ones, dropping some. The sample consists of about 270,000 clones, roughly 88% of them appearing once. The sample was PBMCs or T cells enriched from blood (not recorded which). These receptors were taken from a middle-aged woman with acute COVID-19.

This chain connects TRBV29-1 to TRBJ2-1; no reliable D call. Per the germline V gene, CDR1 is SQVTM and CDR2 is ANQGSEA. V was pared by 2 bases and J by 10 bases, with 9 bases between. The CDR3 sequence is 11 residues long. The CDR3: CSVEMVGEQFF. CDR3 bases: TGCAGCGTTGAAATGGTGGGCGAGCAGTTCTTC.

This rearrangement joins TRBV7-3 to TRBJ2-7; 8 nucleotides align to TRBD2. Germline V CDR1 and CDR2: SGHTA, FQGTGA. After removal of 6 bases from V and 4 bases from J, the junction contained 11 bases not matched to a gene. This CDR3 is 15 amino acids long. CDR3 protein: CASSRRTGTRYEQYF. The CDR3 DNA reads TGTGCCAGCAGTAGAAGAACCGGGACTAGATACGAGCAGTACTTC.